The clone carrying this T cell receptor (beta chain) was found many times. What it binds is not known. This entry is derived from a study of early T cells in non-severe SARS-CoV-2 infection. The study, taken as a whole, reports: CD4 and private specificities were missed by VDJdb matching, which favored anti-spike CD8 responses.

Attachment of unique molecular identifiers to individual cDNA molecules was performed. A single record per CDR3 protein comes from TCRdb applying MiXCR to the 5' RACE reads. The sample contains about 33,000 distinct CDR3 sequences, 4.7% of which appear only once. Germline lookup yields CDR1 LNHNV and CDR2 YYDKDF (reference sequence). J lost 3 bases, V lost 5 bases, and 8 bases had no gene match. The CDR3 extends over 15 amino acids. The origin of this receptor is an adult who was a healthcare worker with PCR-confirmed SARS-CoV-2 infection or an uninfected control (not recorded which). This chain joins TRBV15 and TRBJ2-7; 9 bases align to TRBD1. Sequenced sample: whole blood. CDR3: CATSPAGTGNYEQYF. The CDR3 DNA reads as TGTGCCACCAGCCCAGCGGGGACAGGGAACTACGAGCAGTACTTC.